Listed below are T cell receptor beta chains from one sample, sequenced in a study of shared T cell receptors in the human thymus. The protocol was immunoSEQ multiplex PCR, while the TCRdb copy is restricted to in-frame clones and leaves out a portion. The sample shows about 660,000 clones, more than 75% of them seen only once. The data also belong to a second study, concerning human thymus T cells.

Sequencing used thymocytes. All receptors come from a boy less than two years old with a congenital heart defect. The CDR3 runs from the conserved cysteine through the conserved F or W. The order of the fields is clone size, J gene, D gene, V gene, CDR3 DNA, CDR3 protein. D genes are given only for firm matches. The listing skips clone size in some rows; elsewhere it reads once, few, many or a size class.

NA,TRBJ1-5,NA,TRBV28,TGTGCCAGCAGTTTTGGGCGGGGAGGGGACAGCAATCAGCCCCAGCATTTT,CASSFGRGGDSNQPQHF
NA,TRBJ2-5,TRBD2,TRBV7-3,TGTGCCAGCAGCCCTCACGGGACTAGCGGGGGAAAGACCCAGTACTTC,CASSPHGTSGGKTQYF
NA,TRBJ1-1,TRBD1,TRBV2,TGTGCCAGCAGGGAGACAGGGAGCAAAGCTTTCTTT,CASRETGSKAFF
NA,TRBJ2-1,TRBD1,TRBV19,TGTGCCAGTAGTACCCAGACAGGGTCTCACTACAATGAGCAGTTCTTC,CASSTQTGSHYNEQFF
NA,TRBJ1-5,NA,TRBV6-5,TGTGCCGGGGTCGGGGGGAATAGCAATCAGCCCCAGCATTTT,CAGVGGNSNQPQHF
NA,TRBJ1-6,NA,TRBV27,TGTGCCAGCTCTTTCAGGCTTAATTCACCCCTCCACTTT,CASSFRLNSPLHF
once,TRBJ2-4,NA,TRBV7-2,TGTGCCAGCAGCTTATTGGGCAGGCACCGGGGAGCCAAAAACATTCAGTACTTC,CASSLLGRHRGAKNIQYF
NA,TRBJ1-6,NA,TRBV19,TGTGCCAGTAGTATATCCGGGAAAGGGAGCTCCTATAATTCACCCCTCCACTTT,CASSISGKGSSYNSPLHF
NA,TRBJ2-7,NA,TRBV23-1,TGCGCCAGCAGTCAAAATCAGCCGGGACACGCTGAGTCTGGGCAGTACTTC,CASSQNQPGHAESGQYF
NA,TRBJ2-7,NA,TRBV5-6,TGTGCCAGCAGCTTCTCCCCGGGTTCCTACGAGCAGTACTTC,CASSFSPGSYEQYF
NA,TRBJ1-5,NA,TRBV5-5,TGTGCCAGCAGCGGAGCGTGGGGGGGCAATCAGCCCCAGCATTTT,CASSGAWGGNQPQHF
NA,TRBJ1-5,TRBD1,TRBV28,TGTGCCAGCACCCAAACCCCAACAGGGGAATATAGCAATCAGCCCCAGCATTTT,CASTQTPTGEYSNQPQHF
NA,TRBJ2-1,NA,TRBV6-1,TGTGCCAGCAGTGGGAGGTACCTCTACAATGAGCAGTTCTTC,CASSGRYLYNEQFF
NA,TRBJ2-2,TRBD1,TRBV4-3,TGCGCCAGCAGCCCAAGACAGGGGAGGACCGGGGAGCTGTTTTTT,CASSPRQGRTGELFF
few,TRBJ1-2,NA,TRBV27,TGTGCCAGCAGTTTTGGCAGGGAAGATAGAGGCTACACCTTC,CASSFGREDRGYTF
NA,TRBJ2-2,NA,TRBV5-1,TGCGCCAGCAGCTTCCTTCCCCCCTACACCGGGGAGCTGTTTTTT,CASSFLPPYTGELFF
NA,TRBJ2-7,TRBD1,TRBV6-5,TGTGCCAGCAGTGAGACAGGGACCACCTACGAGCAGTACTTC,CASSETGTTYEQYF
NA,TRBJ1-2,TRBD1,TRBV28,TGTGCCAGCAGTCAATTTACAGGGGACTATGGCTACACCTTC,CASSQFTGDYGYTF
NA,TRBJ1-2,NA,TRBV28,TGTGCCAGCAATTCTTCCTCACACCCGTCGCGGAACTATGGCTACACCTTC,CASNSSSHPSRNYGYTF
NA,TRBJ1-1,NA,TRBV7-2,TGTGCCAGCAGCACCAACAGGGTAAACACTGAAGCTTTCTTT,CASSTNRVNTEAFF
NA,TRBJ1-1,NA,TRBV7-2,TGTGCCAGCAGCTTAGGCGGGTTGAACACTGAAGCTTTCTTT,CASSLGGLNTEAFF
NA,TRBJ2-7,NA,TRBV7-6,TGTGCCAGCAGCTTAGCAGCCGAATACGAGCAGTACTTC,CASSLAAEYEQYF
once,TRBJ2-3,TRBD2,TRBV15,TGTGCCACCAGCAATGTAAGGTGGTGGGCACGCGGGGGGCATTTCACAGATACGCAGTATTTT,CATSNVRWWARGGHFTDTQYF
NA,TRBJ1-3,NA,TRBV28,TGTGCCAGCAGTTTCTCCCTCTCTGGAAACACCATATATTTT,CASSFSLSGNTIYF
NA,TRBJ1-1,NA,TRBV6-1,TGTGCCAGCAGCGCGTATGAAGCTTTCTTT,CASSAYEAFF
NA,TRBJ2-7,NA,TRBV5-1,TGCGCCAGCAGCTTGGATGGGGGCTGGGCCTACGAGCAGTACTTC,CASSLDGGWAYEQYF
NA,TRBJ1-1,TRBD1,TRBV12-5,TGTGCTAGTGGTTTGCTGGAACCGGGACAGGGTACTGAAGCTTTCTTT,CASGLLEPGQGTEAFF
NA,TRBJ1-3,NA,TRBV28,TGTGCCAGCAGTTTCCTTGTCAGGGTAACCTCTGGAAACACCATATATTTT,CASSFLVRVTSGNTIYF
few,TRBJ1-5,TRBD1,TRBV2,TGTGCCAGCAGTGAGACAGGGGGTATTAGTCAGCCCCAGCATTTT,CASSETGGISQPQHF
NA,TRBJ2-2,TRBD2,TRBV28,TGTGCCAGCAGCCCACTAGCGGGGTGGGGCGGGGAGCTGTTTTTT,CASSPLAGWGGELFF
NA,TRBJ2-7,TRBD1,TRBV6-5,TGTGCCAGCAGAGGGAGCAGGGGGCCCTTCAAGCAGTACTTC,CASRGSRGPFKQYF
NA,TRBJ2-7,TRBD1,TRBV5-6,TGTGCCAGCACCAAACCGGGACAGGGGCTCTACGAGCAGTACTTC,CASTKPGQGLYEQYF
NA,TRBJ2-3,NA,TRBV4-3,TGCGCCAGCAGCCAAGAACTGGTTGGGGGGGATACGCAGTATTTT,CASSQELVGGDTQYF